This T cell receptor (beta chain) was sequenced in a study of CD8 T cells in Susac syndrome. It was negative isolation that provided the CD8+ and CD4+ T cells, whereas TEMRA cells were enriched by FACS. In germline, CDR1 is ENHRY, CDR2 SYGVKD. The CDR3 is 13 residues long. V was trimmed by 6 bases and J by 0 bases, leaving 6 bases between them. Findings and limits, study-wide: A relatively small number of individuals underwent TCR sequencing and HLA analysis.

After extraction with the RNeasy kit, roughly 0.5 to 1 ug of the RNA was reverse transcribed using random hexamers. Across 54 Vbeta and 13 Jbeta, TCR beta CDR3 was amplified with immunoSEQ multiplex PCR. TCRdb itself ran the immunoSEQ multiplex PCR reads through MiXCR, one entry per CDR3 protein. The sample consists of 110,000 or so distinct CDR3 sequences, roughly 93% of them appearing once. This clonotype was found a few times. Its target is unknown. Material for sequencing was CD4+ T cells from PBMCs. The source is a human donor with multiple sclerosis. J is TRBJ2-1 and V is TRBV10-3; D not resolved. The CDR3 nucleotides read TGTGCCATCAGGGGGAACTCCTACAATGAGCAGTTCTTC. It encodes CAIRGNSYNEQFF.